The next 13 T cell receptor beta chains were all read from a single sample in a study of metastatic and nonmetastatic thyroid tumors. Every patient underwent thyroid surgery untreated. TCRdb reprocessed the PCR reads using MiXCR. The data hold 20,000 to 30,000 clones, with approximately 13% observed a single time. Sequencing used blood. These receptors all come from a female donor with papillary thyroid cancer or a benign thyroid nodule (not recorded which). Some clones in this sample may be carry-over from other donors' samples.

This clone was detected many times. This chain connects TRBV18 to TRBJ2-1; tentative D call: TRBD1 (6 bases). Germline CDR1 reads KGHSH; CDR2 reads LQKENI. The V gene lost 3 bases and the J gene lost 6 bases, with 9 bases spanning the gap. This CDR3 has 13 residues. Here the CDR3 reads CASSPSRGNEQFF. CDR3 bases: TGTGCCAGCTCACCGTCCAGGGGCAATGAGCAGTTCTTC.

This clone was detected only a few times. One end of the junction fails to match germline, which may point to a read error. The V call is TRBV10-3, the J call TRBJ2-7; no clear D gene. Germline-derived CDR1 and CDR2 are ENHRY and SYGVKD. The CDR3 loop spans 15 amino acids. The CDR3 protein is CAISVYVPGSYERYF. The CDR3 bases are TGTGCCATCAGTGTCTACGTCCCAGGCTCCTACGAGCGGTACTTC.

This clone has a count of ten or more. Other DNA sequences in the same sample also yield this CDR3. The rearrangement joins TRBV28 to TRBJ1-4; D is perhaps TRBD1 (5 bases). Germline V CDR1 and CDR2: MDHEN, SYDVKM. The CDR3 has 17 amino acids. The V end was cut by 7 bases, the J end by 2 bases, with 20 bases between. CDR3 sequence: CASTGSRGSTTNEKLFF. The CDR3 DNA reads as TGTGCCAGCACAGGGTCTCGGGGGAGTACGACTAATGAAAAACTGTTTTTT.

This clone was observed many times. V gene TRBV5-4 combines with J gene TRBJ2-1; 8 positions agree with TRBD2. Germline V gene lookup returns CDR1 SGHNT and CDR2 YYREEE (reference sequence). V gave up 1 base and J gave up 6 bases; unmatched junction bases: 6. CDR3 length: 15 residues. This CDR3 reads CASSLRFGTSNEQFF. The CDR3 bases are TGTGCCAGCAGCTTGAGGTTTGGGACTAGCAATGAGCAGTTCTTC.

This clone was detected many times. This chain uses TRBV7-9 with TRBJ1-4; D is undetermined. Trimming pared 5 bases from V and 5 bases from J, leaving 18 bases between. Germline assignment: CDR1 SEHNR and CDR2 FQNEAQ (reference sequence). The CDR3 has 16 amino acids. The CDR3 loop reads CASSSKLYAENEKLFF. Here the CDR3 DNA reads TGTGCCAGCAGCAGCAAGTTATATGCTGAGAATGAAAAACTGTTTTTT.

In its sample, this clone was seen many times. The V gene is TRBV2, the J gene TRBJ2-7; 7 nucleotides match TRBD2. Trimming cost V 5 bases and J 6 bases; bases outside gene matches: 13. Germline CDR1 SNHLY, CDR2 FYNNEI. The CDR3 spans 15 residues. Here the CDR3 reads CASSRGGRGYGEQYF. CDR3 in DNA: TGTGCCAGCAGTCGCGGCGGGAGAGGGTACGGCGAGCAGTACTTC.

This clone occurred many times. CDR3 loop: CASSFSGNTIYF. The CDR3 nucleotides are TGTGCCAGCAGCTTCTCTGGAAACACCATATATTTT. V and J are TRBV7-6 and TRBJ1-3; no clear D gene. V was trimmed by 3 bases and J by 0 bases, leaving 0 bases between them. Germline V lookup: CDR1 SGHVS, CDR2 FNYEAQ. This CDR3 is built from 12 residues.

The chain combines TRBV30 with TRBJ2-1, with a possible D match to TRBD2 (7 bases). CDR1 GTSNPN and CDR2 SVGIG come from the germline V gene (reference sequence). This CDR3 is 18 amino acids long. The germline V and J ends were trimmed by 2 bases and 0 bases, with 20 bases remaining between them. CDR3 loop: CAWSQRGRARSSYNEQFF. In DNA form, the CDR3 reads TGTGCCTGGAGTCAAAGGGGGAGGGCCCGGAGCTCCTACAATGAGCAGTTCTTC.

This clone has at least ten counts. In DNA, the CDR3 is TGTGCCAGCAGTTACGCGGGGGCGAACACCGGGGAGCTGTTTTTT. Amino acid sequence: CASSYAGANTGELFF. The chain recombines TRBV6-5 with TRBJ2-2, with 7 bases identical to TRBD2. CDR3 length equals 15 residues. Germline V gene sequence: CDR1 MNHEY, CDR2 SVGAGI. V lost 2 bases to trimming and J lost 0 bases; unmatched junction nucleotides: 0.

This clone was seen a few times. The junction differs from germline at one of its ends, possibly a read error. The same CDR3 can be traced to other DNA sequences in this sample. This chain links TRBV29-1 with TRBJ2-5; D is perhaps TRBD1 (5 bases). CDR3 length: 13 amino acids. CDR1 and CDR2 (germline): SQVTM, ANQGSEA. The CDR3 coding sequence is TGCAGCGTTGGTTGGACACCCAAAGAGACACAGTACTTC. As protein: CSVGWTPKETQYF.

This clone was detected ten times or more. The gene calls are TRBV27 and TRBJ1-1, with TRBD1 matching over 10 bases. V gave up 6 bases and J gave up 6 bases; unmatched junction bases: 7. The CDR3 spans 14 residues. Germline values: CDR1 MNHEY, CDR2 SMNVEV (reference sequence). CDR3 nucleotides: TGTGCCAGCAGCCTCCGGGACAGGGGCCCTGAAGCTTTCTTT. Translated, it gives CASSLRDRGPEAFF.

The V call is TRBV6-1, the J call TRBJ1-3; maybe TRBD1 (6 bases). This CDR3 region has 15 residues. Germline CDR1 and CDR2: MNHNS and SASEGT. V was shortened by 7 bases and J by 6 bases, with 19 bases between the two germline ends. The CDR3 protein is CASKPSGHGLNTIYF. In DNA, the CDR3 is TGTGCCAGCAAACCGTCGGGACATGGCCTAAACACCATATATTTT.

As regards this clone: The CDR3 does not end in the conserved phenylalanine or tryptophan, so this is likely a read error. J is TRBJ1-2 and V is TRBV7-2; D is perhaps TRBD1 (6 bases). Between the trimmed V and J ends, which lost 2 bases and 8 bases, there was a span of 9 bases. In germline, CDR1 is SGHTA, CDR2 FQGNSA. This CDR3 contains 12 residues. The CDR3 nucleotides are TGTGCCAGCAGCTTACAGGGGTGGGGCTACACCTCC. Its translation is CASSLQGWGYTS.